The text below deals with one TCR beta chain. Its cognate antigen has yet to be identified. Qualities for individual bases were not recorded, and no much larger clone is one base off. The time point label, as the study defines it: 4 weeks on oral tofacitinib. The treatment or condition label here, explained by the study, means: oral pan-JAK inhibitor, 5-10 mg twice daily. Peripheral blood and lesional scalp punch biopsies were obtained from patients with alopecia areata. After PBMCs were isolated by density centrifugation and stained for CD3, CD4 and CD8, a FACSAria was used to sort CD4+ and CD8+ T cells. The sample is drawn from a study of CD8+ T cells in alopecia areata (dated by TCRdb to the late 2010s). Concerning the study at large: Treated patients were enrolled in an open-label pilot trial of oral tofacitinib, 5 to 10 mg twice daily, for moderate-to-severe alopecia areata. In humans, TCRbeta sequencing was performed on scalp tissue and on sorted CD4+ and CD8+ peripheral blood T cells from healthy controls and from patients with patchy or totalis/universalis alopecia areata. Scalp clonality was compared across normal scalp (n=4), patchy alopecia areata scalp (n=8), and alopecia totalis/universalis scalp (n=8). For the treated patients, the SALT score, which quantifies what percentage of scalp surface area is affected, served as the measure of disease severity. To study T cell clonal expansion in alopecia areata, the researchers applied high-throughput TCRbeta sequencing to both the C3H/HeJ mouse model and human patients. TCRbeta CDR3 regions were amplified by immunoSEQ multiplex PCR with 35 Vbeta forward and 13 Jbeta reverse primers. RNA was obtained with the PAXgene miRNA kit for fixed scalp, the miRNeasy kit for PBMCs, and the RNeasy kit for mouse skin. Biopsies were taken from tofacitinib-treated patients at baseline and at 4 and 24 weeks of treatment, and a later scalp biopsy was taken in several of the tofacitinib-treated patients. Patients stayed on tofacitinib for 6 to 18 months and then had 6 months of follow-up off drug so that delayed response and recurrence could be assessed. Paper-wide results and their limitations: Scalp TCR repertoire analysis is complicated because resident alphabeta T cells in normal human skin are also sequenced, whereas mouse skin is dominated by gammadelta T cells. Compared with normal scalp, lesional scalp, particularly in alopecia totalis/universalis, had higher clonality and more expanded CD8+ clones, which suggests antigenic drive. Because the treated cohort was small and had only one nonresponder, larger studies are needed to examine links between baseline CD8+ expansion and response. Compared with mice, TCR sequences shared between patients were less clear, possibly partly because of HLA diversity across the patient population. Tofacitinib significantly decreased scalp clonality and the number of expanded CD8+ clones among the top 100 scalp clones. Many expanded lesional clones persisted in scalp and blood during tofacitinib treatment, which may partly explain relapse after stopping treatment.

Per the germline V gene, SNHLY is the CDR1 and FYNNEI is the CDR2. The CDR3 runs 11 residues from the cysteine to the phenylalanine. CDR3 DNA is the only sequence kept; it has 33 bases, read in frame from the first base. Trimming removed 5 bases from V and 7 bases from J, leaving 8 bases between the germline ends. The protocol used for the library was the immunoSEQ multiplex PCR assay. To provide template for TCR sequencing, every sample had RNA extracted and reverse transcribed into cDNA. SuperScript III was used to make first-strand cDNA, primed with a 2:1 mix of oligo-dT and random hexamers. Amplification bias was assessed with a synthetic immune receptor repertoire, and residual bias was removed computationally. As for the original processing: After raw reads were preprocessed to remove errors, the CDR3 was defined following IMGT conventions as running from the conserved cysteine to phenylalanine. Clonality was calculated as 1 minus Shannon entropy normalized by log2 of the number of productive unique TCRs. Whether each scalp clone was CD4 or CD8 was inferred by checking scalp TCRbeta sequences against the CD4 and CD8 repertoires from sorted blood. This is the immuneACCESS table as TCRdb keeps it, with only in-frame sequences that have V and J called. A part of the clones is gone; compared with another copy, unresolved V genes explain less than half, and the rest is unexplained. V and J calls plus clone size are reproduced from that table; the DNA served to infer D and trimming. The sample profile shows about 190,000 clones; 45% to 75% of them were found once. The ten largest clones represent 0.65% to 0.7% of the sample.

Here the chain combines TRBV2 and TRBJ1-2, with no D gene named confidently. This TCR came from a human donor with alopecia areata. Sequences were derived from CD4+ T cells sorted from blood, sampled at week 4, from a patient treated with tofacitinib. The DNA sequence is as follows: TGTGCCAGCAGTCGCGAAAGTGGCTACACCTTC. The encoded protein is CASSRESGYTF.